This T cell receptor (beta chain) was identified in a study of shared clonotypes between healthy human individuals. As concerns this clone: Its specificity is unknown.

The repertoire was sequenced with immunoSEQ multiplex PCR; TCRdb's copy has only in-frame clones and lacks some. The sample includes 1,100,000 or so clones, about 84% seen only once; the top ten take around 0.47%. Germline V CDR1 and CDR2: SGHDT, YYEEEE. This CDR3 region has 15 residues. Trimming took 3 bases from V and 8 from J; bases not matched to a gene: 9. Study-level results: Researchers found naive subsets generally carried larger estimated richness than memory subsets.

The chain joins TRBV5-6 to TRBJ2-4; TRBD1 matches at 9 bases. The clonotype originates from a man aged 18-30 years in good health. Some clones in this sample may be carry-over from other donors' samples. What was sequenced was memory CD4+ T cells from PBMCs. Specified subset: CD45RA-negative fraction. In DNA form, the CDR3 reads TGTGCCAGCAGCTCCCTGGACAGGGGAGTGGACATTCAGTACTTC. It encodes CASSSLDRGVDIQYF. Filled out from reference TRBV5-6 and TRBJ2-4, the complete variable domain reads DAGVTQSPTHLIKTRGQQVTLRCSPKSGHDTVSWYQQALGQGPQFIFQYYEEEERQRGNFPDRFSGHQFPNYSSELNVNALLLGDSALYLCASSSLDRGVDIQYFGAGTRLSVL.